This T cell receptor (beta chain) was sequenced during a study of response to subunit inactivated influenza vaccine. Whole-study findings and limits: After each seasonal influenza vaccination, few new T cells are recruited, the authors suggested.

This clonotype was seen a handful of times. Antigen specificity is unknown. TCRdb re-called the RT-PCR reads with MiXCR, one entry per CDR3 protein. The table has roughly 160,000 distinct CDR3 sequences, 9.5% to 12% seen once. CDR1 LGHNA and CDR2 YSLEER come from the germline V gene. The CDR3 totals 15 residues. With 1 base clipped from V and 7 bases from J, the junction kept 9 bases outside the gene matches. Material: CD8+ T cells sorted from PBMCs, obtained about 23 months after vaccination. The chain uses TRBV4-3 and TRBJ2-7; 8 nucleotides line up with TRBD1. The TCR was taken from a man aged 45 to 70 who received an inactivated influenza vaccine. The CDR3 loop is CASSQGTGLAGEQYF. The CDR3 DNA reads as TGCGCCAGCAGCCAAGGGACAGGGTTGGCGGGGGAGCAGTACTTC.